This TCR beta chain was recorded in a study of T-cell reconstitution after alpha-beta-depleted transplantation in children. The germline gives CDR1 MNHEY, CDR2 SMNVEV (reference sequence). The CDR3 has 13 residues. Trimming left V 3 bases short and J 8 bases short, with 13 bases between. Unique molecular identifiers tagged the TCRbeta library. TCRdb re-called the PCR reads through MiXCR, storing one row per CDR3 protein. The table includes about 360,000 distinct CDR3 sequences, 13% detected once. This TCR was sampled from a human donor who donated a stem cell graft to a child with Fanconi anemia. The chain uses TRBV27 and TRBJ1-2, with D possibly TRBD1 on 5 matching bases. Sequenced material: PBMCs, taken from the stem cell graft. In DNA form, the CDR3 reads TGTGCCAGCAGTTTCTCCGGGGCGGGGGGCTACACCTTC. It encodes CASSFSGAGGYTF.